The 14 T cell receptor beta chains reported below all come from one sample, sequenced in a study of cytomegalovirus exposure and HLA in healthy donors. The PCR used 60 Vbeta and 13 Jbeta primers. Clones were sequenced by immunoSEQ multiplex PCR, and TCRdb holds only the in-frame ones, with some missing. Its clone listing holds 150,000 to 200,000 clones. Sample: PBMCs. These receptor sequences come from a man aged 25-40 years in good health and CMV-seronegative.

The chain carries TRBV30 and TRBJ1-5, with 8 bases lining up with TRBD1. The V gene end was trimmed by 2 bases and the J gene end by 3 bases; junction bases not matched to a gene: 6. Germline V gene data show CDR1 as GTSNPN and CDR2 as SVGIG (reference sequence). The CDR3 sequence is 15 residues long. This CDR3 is CAWSYGQGHNQPQHF. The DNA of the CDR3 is TGTGCCTGGAGTTATGGACAGGGTCACAATCAGCCCCAGCATTTT.

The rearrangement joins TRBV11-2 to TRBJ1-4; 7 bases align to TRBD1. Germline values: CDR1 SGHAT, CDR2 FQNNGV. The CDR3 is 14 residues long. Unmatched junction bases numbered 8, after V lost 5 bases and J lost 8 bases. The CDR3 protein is CASSQDRLGEKLFF. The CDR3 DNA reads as TGTGCCAGCAGCCAGGACAGGTTGGGGGAAAAACTGTTTTTT.

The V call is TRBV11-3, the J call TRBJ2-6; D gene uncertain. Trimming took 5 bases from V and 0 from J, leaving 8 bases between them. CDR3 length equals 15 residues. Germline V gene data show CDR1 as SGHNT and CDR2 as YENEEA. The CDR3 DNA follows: TGTGCCAGCAGCCGTAGCCGCTCTGGGGCCAACGTCCTGACTTTC. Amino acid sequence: CASSRSRSGANVLTF.

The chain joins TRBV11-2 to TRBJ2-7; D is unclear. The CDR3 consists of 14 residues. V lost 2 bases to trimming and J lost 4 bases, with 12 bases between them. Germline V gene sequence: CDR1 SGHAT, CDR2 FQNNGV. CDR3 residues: CASSLTPSRYEQYF. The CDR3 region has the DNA TGTGCCAGCAGCTTAACGCCGTCGAGGTACGAGCAGTACTTC.

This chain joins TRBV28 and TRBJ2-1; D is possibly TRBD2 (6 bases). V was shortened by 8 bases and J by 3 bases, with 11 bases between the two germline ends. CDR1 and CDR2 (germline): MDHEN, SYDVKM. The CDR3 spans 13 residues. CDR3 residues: CASGSGSYNEQFF. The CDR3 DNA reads TGTGCCAGCGGTTCCGGGAGCTACAATGAGCAGTTCTTC. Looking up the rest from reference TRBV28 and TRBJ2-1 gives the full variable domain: DVKVTQSSRYLVKRTGEKVFLECVQDMDHENMFWYRQDPGLGLRLIYFSYDVKMKEKGDIPEGYSVSREKKERFSLILESASTNQTSMYLCASGSGSYNEQFFGPGTRLTVL.

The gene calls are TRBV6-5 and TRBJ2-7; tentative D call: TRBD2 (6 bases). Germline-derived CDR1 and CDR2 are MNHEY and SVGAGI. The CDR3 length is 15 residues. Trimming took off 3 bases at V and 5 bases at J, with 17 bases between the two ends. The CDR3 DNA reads TGTGCCAGCAGTTATCAGGACGGGAGAATCGACGAGCAGTACTTC. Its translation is CASSYQDGRIDEQYF.

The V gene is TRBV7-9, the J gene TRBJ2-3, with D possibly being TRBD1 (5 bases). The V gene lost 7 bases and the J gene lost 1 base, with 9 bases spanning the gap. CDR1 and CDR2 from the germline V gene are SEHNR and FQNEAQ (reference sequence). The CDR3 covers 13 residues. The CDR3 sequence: CASKAGRTDTQYF. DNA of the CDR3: TGTGCCAGCAAAGCAGGGCGCACAGATACGCAGTATTTT.

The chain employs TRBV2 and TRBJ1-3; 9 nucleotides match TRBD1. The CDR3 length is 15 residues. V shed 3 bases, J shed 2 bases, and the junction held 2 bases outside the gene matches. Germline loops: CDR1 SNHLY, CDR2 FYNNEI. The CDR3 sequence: CASSDRTGAGNTIYF. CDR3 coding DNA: TGTGCCAGCAGTGACCGGACAGGGGCTGGAAACACCATATATTTT.

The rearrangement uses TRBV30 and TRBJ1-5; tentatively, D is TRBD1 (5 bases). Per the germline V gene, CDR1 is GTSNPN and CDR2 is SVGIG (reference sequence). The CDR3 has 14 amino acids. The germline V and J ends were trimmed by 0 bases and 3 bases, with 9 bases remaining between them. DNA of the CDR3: TGTGCCTGGAGTGTCCGACAGATCAATCAGCCCCAGCATTTT. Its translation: CAWSVRQINQPQHF.

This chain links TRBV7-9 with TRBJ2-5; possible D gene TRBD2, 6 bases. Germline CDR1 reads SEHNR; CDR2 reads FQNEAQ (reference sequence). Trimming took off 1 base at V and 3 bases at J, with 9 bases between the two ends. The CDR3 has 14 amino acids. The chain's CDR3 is CASSLVSGEETQYF. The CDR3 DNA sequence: TGTGCCAGCAGCTTAGTGTCGGGGGAAGAGACCCAGTACTTC.

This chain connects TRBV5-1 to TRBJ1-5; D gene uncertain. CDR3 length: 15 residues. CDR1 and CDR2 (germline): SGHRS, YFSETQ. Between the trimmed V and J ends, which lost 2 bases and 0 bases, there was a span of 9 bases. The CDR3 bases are TGCGCCAGCAGCTTAGAGGGAGATAGCAATCAGCCCCAGCATTTT. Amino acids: CASSLEGDSNQPQHF. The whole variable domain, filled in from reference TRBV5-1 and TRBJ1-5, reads KAGVTQTPRYLIKTRGQQVTLSCSPISGHRSVSWYQQTPGQGLQFLFEYFSETQRNKGNFPGRFSGRQFSNSRSEMNVSTLELGDSALYLCASSLEGDSNQPQHFGDGTRLSIL.

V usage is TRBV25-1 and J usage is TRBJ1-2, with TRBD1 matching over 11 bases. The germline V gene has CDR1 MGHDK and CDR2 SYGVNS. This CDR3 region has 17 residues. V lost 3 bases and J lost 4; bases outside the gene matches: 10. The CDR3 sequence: CASSDPSGQGDLYGYTF. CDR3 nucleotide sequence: TGTGCCAGCAGTGACCCTTCGGGACAGGGGGACCTCTATGGCTACACCTTC.

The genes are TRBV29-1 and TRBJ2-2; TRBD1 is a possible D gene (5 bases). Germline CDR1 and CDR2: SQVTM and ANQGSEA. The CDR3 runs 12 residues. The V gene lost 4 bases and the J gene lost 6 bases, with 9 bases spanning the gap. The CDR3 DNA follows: TGCAGCGTTGGCCAGGGTTCCGGGGAGCTGTTTTTT. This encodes CSVGQGSGELFF.

CDR3 sequence: CASSPIDREGRNTEAFF. The CDR3 nucleotides read TGTGCCAGCAGCCCCATCGACAGGGAAGGGAGGAACACTGAAGCTTTCTTT. The genes are TRBV7-9 and TRBJ1-1, with 7 bases matching TRBD1. This CDR3 spans 17 amino acids. Germline loops: CDR1 SEHNR, CDR2 FQNEAQ (reference sequence). V dropped 5 bases and J dropped 1; count of bases not matched to a gene: 13.